These T cell receptor beta chains were read from a single sample in a study of blood T cell repertoires in COVID-19. Profiled with immunoSEQ multiplex PCR; TCRdb holds only in-frame clones, not every one. Of about 200,000 clones listed, 86% were seen once; the top ten hold 5.6%. Sequencing was done on a sample of PBMCs or T cells enriched from blood (not recorded which). These receptors were taken from a man in his forties with acute COVID-19. CDR3s include the opening cysteine and the closing phenylalanine or tryptophan. Each record gives: V gene, D gene, CDR3 protein. D genes are given only for firm matches.

v_gene: TRBV11-2
d_gene: TRBD2
CDR3aa: CASSSPRGGYEQYF

v_gene: TRBV4-3
d_gene: -
CDR3aa: CASSPMVGWGDGYTF

v_gene: TRBV6-5
d_gene: TRBD1
CDR3aa: CASRPGTVNQPQHF

v_gene: TRBV10-3
d_gene: TRBD1
CDR3aa: CAISRWTGGSYEQYF

v_gene: TRBV11-2
d_gene: TRBD1
CDR3aa: CASSYPQGRGYTF

v_gene: TRBV27
d_gene: TRBD1
CDR3aa: CASRSGTGVGGEKLFF

v_gene: TRBV19
d_gene: -
CDR3aa: CASSIGFPDTQYF

v_gene: TRBV30
d_gene: -
CDR3aa: CAWSLRAGQPQHF

v_gene: TRBV19
d_gene: -
CDR3aa: CASSFQIYNEQFF

v_gene: TRBV21-1
d_gene: -
CDR3aa: CASSNLVRVTEAFF

v_gene: TRBV5-6
d_gene: -
CDR3aa: CASSLKGAGNTIYF

v_gene: TRBV14
d_gene: -
CDR3aa: CASSQVPKLGYTF

v_gene: TRBV9
d_gene: TRBD2
CDR3aa: CASTGGAKNEQFF

v_gene: TRBV2
d_gene: TRBD1
CDR3aa: CASSFDTGTGSGYTF

v_gene: TRBV10-2
d_gene: TRBD1
CDR3aa: CASTGDSEAFF

v_gene: TRBV4-1
d_gene: -
CDR3aa: CASSQDTNPGNEQYF

v_gene: TRBV9
d_gene: -
CDR3aa: CASSGGPWDTEAFF

v_gene: TRBV18
d_gene: TRBD1
CDR3aa: CASSPLGQGIDEQYF

v_gene: TRBV6-2/TRBV6-3
d_gene: TRBD1
CDR3aa: CASSRQGLYTEAFF

v_gene: TRBV27
d_gene: -
CDR3aa: CASSRRTDYGYTF

v_gene: TRBV4-3
d_gene: -
CDR3aa: CASSRQTDRSDGYTF

v_gene: TRBV4-2
d_gene: -
CDR3aa: CASSPRRGGSNEQFF

v_gene: TRBV19
d_gene: -
CDR3aa: CASSPFGGIHTEAFF

v_gene: TRBV11-3
d_gene: -
CDR3aa: CASSLSAGWLYTQYF

v_gene: TRBV7-9
d_gene: -
CDR3aa: CASSPLSSYNSPLHF

v_gene: TRBV2
d_gene: -
CDR3aa: CASSALTLLNSPLHF

v_gene: TRBV18
d_gene: TRBD2
CDR3aa: CASSPAVGTSGHTQYF